The source of this T cell receptor (beta chain) is a study of cytomegalovirus exposure and HLA in healthy donors. The PCR had 60 Vbeta and 13 Jbeta primers. Sequencing used immunoSEQ multiplex PCR; TCRdb keeps in-frame clones, though not all of them. This repertoire includes 63,000 or so clones. Study-wide points: Through in vitro validation, three CMV-associated chains were shown to be specific for CMV antigens. After further analysis at a later stage, around 17,000 TCR beta sequences were associated with HLA alleles at 0.05 false discovery rate. Among the sequence variants, a highly shared cluster was likely an artifact of sequencing.

The CDR3 is 15 residues long. CDR1 and CDR2 from the germline V gene are MGHRA and YSYEKL. The trim removed 0 bases at V and 7 bases at J, leaving 3 bases unmatched. As concerns this clone: Its antigen is currently unknown.

Sequenced: PBMCs. J is TRBJ1-6 and V is TRBV4-1; 7 bases are a match to TRBD1. The TCR comes from a boy between 10 and 17 years old in good health and CMV-seronegative. The CDR3 region has the DNA TGCGCCAGCAGCCAAGAAGACAGGGACAATTCACCCCTCCACTTT. It translates to CASSQEDRDNSPLHF.